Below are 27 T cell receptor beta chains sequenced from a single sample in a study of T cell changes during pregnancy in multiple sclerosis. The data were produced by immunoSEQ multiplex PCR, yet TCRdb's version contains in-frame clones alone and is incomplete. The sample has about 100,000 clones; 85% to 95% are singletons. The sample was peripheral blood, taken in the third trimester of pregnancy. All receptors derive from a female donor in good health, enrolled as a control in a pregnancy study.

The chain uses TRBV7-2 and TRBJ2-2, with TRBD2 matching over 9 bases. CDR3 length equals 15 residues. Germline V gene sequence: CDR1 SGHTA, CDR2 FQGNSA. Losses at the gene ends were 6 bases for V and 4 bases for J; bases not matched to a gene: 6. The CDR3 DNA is TGTGCCAGCAGTCCCCGGCGGGGGGGCACCGGGGAGCTGTTTTTT. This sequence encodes CASSPRRGGTGELFF.

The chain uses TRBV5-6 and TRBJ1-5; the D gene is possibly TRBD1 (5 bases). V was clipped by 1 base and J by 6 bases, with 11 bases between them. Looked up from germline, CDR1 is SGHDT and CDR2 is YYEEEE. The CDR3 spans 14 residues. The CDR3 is CASSLFRVGQPQHF. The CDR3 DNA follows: TGTGCCAGCAGCTTGTTCAGGGTGGGTCAGCCCCAGCATTTT.

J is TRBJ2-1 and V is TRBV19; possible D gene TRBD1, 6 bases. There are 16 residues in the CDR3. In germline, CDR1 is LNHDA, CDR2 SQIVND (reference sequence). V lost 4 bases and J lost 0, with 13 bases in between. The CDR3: CASSRKGDASYNEQFF. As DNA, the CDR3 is TGTGCCAGTAGTAGGAAGGGGGATGCCTCCTACAATGAGCAGTTCTTC.

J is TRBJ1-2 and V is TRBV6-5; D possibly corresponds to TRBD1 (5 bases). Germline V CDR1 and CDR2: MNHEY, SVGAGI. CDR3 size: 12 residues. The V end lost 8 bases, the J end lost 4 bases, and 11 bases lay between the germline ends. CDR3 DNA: TGTGCCAGCGCCTCAGGGATCTATGGCTACACCTTC. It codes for CASASGIYGYTF.

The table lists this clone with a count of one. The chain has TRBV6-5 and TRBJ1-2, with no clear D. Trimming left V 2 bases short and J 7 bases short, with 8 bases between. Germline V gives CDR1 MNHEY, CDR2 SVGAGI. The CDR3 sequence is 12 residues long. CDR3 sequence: CASSYARGGYTF. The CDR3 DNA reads TGTGCCAGCAGTTACGCGCGGGGTGGCTACACCTTC.

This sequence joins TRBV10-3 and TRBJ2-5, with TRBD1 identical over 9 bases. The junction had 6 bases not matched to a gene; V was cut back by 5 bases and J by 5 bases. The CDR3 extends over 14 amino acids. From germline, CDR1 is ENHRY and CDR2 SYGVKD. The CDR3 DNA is TGTGCCATCAGTCCCGGGACAGGGACGGAGACCCAGTACTTC. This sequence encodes CAISPGTGTETQYF.

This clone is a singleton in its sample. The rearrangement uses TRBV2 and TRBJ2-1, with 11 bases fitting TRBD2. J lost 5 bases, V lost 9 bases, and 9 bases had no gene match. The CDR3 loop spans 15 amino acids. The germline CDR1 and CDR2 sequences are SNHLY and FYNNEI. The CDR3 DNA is TGTGCCAGTGGGATAGGGACTAGCGGCGACAATGAGCAGTTCTTC. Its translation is CASGIGTSGDNEQFF.

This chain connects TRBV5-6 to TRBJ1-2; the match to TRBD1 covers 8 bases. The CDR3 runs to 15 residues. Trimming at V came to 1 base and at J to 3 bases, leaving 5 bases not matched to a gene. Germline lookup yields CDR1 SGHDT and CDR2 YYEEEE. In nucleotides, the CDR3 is TGTGCCAGCAGCTTGCGGGACAGGATCCACTATGGCTACACCTTC. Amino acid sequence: CASSLRDRIHYGYTF.

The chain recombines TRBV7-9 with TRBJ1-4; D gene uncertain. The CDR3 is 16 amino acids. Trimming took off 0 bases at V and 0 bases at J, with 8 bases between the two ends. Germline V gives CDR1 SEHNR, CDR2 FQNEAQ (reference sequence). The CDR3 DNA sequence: TGTGCCAGCAGCTTAGCGCTGGGCCCAACTAATGAAAAACTGTTTTTT. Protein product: CASSLALGPTNEKLFF.

The CDR3 DNA sequence: TGTGCCTGGAAAGGGGGCAATGAGCAGTTCTTC. Residues: CAWKGGNEQFF. This chain links TRBV30 with TRBJ2-1, with D perhaps TRBD1 (6 bases). The CDR3 has 11 amino acids. Germline CDR1 is GTSNPN and CDR2 is SVGIG (reference sequence). V dropped 4 bases and J dropped 6 bases, with 7 bases sitting between them.

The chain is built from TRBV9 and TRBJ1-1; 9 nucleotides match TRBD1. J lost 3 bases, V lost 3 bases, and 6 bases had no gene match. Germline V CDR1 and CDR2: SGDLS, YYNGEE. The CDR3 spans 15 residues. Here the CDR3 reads CASSAGQGRDTEAFF. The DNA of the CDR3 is TGTGCCAGCAGCGCCGGACAGGGGCGGGACACTGAAGCTTTCTTT.

CDR3 region: CAWSLDRAYEQYF. In DNA, the CDR3 is TGTGCCTGGAGTCTTGACAGGGCCTACGAGCAGTACTTC. The chain links TRBV30 to TRBJ2-7; 7 bases align to TRBD1. The J segment lost 2 bases and the V segment lost 2 bases, leaving 3 bases of the junction unmatched. The CDR3 runs 13 residues. Germline V lookup: CDR1 GTSNPN, CDR2 SVGIG (reference sequence).

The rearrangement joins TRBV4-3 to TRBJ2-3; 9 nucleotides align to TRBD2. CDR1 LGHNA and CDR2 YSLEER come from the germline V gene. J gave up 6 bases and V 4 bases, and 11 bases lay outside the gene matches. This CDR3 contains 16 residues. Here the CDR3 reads CASSRWGGGAPDTQYF. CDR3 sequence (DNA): TGCGCCAGCAGCCGGTGGGGCGGGGGGGCCCCTGATACGCAGTATTTT.

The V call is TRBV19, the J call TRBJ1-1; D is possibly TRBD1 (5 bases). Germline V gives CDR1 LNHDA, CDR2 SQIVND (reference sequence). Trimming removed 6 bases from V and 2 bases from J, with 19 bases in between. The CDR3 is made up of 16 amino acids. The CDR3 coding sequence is TGTGCCAGTAGACTAGCAGCGGGACTTGTTAACACTGAAGCTTTCTTT. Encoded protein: CASRLAAGLVNTEAFF.

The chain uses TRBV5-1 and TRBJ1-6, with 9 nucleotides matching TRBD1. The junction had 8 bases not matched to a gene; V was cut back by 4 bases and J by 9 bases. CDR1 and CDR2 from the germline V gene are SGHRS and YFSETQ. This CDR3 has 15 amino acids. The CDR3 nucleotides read TGCGCCAGCAGCGCAAAACAGGGGGCAAGTTCACCCCTCCACTTT. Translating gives CASSAKQGASSPLHF.

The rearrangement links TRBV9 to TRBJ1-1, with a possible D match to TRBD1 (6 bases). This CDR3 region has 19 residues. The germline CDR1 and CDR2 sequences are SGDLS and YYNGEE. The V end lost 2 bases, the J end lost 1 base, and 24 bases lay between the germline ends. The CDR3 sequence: CASSVSALFREGGNTEAFF. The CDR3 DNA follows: TGTGCCAGCAGCGTCTCCGCCTTATTCAGGGAGGGGGGGAACACTGAAGCTTTCTTT.

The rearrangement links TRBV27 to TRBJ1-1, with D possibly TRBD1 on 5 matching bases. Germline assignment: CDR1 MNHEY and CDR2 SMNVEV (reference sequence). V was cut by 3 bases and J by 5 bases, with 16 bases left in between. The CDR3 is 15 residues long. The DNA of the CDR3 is TGTGCCAGCAGTTTGCTAGGGGTAGAAGGAACTGAAGCTTTCTTT. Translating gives CASSLLGVEGTEAFF.

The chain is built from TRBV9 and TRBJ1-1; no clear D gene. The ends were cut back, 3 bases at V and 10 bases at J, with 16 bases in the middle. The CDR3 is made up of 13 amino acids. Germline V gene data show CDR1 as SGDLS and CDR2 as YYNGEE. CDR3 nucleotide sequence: TGTGCCAGCAGCGCGGACCGCGGGAAAGGAGCTTTCTTT. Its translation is CASSADRGKGAFF.

The CDR3 bases are TGTGCCATCAACAGCGGGACAGGGAATCAGCCCCAGCATTTT. Translated: CAINSGTGNQPQHF. The rearrangement joins TRBV10-3 to TRBJ1-5, with 9 positions matching TRBD1. This CDR3 has 14 amino acids. Germline trimming cut 7 bases from V and 4 bases from J; bases unmatched to any gene: 5. Germline CDR1 is ENHRY and CDR2 is SYGVKD.

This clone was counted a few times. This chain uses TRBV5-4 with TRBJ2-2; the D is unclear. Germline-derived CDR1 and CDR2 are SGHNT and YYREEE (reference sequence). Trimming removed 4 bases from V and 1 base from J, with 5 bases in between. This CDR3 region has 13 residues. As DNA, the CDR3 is TGTGCCAGCAGCCCACAGAACACCGGGGAGCTGTTTTTT. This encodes CASSPQNTGELFF.

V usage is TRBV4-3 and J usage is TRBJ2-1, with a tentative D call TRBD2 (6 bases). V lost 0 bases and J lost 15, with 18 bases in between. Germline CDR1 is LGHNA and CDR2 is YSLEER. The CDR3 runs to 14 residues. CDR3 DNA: TGCGCCAGCAGCCAAGATCTAGGGACTGCAAGTAGGTTCTTC. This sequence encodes CASSQDLGTASRFF.

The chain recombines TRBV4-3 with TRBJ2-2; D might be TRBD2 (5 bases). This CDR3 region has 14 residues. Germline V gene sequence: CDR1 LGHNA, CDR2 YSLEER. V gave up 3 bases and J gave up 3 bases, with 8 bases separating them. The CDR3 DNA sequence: TGCGCCAGCAGCCAGGAGAGGGACACCGGGGAGCTGTTTTTT. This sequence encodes CASSQERDTGELFF.

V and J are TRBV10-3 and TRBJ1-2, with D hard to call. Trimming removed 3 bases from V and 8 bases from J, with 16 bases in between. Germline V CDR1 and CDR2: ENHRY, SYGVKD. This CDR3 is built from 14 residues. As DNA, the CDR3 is TGTGCCATCAGTGACGGGGAGCAGGACTGGGGCTACACCTTC. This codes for CAISDGEQDWGYTF.

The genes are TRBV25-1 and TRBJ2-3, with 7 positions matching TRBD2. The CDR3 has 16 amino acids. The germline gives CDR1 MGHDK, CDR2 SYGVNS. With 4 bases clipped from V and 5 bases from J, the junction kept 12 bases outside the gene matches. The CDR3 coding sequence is TGTGCCAGCAGTGGCCCGAGGCGGGGGTCTGGAGATACGCAGTATTTT. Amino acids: CASSGPRRGSGDTQYF.

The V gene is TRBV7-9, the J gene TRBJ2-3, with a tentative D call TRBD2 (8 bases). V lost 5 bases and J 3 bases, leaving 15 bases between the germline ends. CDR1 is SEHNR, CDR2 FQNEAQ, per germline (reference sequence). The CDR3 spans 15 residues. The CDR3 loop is CASSARGGQTDTQYF. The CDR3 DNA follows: TGTGCCAGCAGCGCCCGGGGGGGACAGACAGATACGCAGTATTTT.

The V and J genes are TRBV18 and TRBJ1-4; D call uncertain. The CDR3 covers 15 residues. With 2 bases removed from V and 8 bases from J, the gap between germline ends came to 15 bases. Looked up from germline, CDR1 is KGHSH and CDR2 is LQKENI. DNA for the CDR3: TGTGCCAGCTCACCAACAACTTTGACTGGCGAAAAACTGTTTTTT. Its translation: CASSPTTLTGEKLFF.

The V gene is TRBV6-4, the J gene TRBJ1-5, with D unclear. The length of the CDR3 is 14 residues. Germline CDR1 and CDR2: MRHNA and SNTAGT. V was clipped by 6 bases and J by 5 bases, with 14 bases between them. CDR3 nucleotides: TGTGCCAGCAGGCGGCCAACCGACCATCAGCCCCAGCATTTT. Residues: CASRRPTDHQPQHF.